This TCR beta chain was obtained from a study of blood T cell repertoires in COVID-19. Germline assignment: CDR1 MNHNY and CDR2 SVGAGI (reference sequence). The CDR3 has 14 residues. Trimming took 0 bases from V and 7 from J, leaving 7 bases between them. TCRdb's table, derived via immunoSEQ multiplex PCR, lists solely in-frame clones and lacks some. Of 200,000 to 250,000 clones listed, 80% to 90% are singletons. This TCR was sampled from a woman older than 75 with acute or convalescent COVID-19. The chain couples TRBV6-6 to TRBJ1-6; D is undetermined. Sequenced material: peripheral blood. The CDR3 coding sequence is TGTGCCAGCAGTTACTCGGAGCCAAATTCACCCCTCCACTTT. Translated: CASSYSEPNSPLHF.